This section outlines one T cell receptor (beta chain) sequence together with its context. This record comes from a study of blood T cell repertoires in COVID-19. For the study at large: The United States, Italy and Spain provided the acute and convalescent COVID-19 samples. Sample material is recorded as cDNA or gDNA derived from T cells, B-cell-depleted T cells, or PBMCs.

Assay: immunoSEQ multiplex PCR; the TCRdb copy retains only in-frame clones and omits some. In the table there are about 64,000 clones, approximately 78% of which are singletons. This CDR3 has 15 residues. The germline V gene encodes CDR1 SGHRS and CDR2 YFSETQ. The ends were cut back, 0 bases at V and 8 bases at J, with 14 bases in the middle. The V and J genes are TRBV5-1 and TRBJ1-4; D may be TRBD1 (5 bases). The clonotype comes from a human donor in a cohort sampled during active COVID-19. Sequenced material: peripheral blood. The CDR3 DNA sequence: TGCGCCAGCAGCTTGGCTGGGGGGGAGTCGGAAAAACTGTTTTTT. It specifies CASSLAGGESEKLFF.